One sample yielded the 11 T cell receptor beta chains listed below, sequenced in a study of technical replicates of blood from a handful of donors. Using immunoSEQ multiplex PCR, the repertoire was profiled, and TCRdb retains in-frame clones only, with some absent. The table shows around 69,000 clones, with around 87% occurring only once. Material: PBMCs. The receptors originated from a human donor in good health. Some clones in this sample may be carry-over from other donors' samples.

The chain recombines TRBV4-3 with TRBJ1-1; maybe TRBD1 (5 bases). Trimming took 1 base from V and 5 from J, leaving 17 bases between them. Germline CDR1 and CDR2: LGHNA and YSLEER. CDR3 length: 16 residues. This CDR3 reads CASSQVGGAGRTEAFF. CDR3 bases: TGCGCCAGCAGCCAAGTGGGTGGAGCAGGGAGGACTGAAGCTTTCTTT.

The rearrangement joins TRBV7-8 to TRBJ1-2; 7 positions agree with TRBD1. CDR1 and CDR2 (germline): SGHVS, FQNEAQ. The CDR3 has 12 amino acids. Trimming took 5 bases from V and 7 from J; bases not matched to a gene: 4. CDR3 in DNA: TGTGCCAGCAGCCCCGACAGGGTTGGCTACACCTTC. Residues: CASSPDRVGYTF.

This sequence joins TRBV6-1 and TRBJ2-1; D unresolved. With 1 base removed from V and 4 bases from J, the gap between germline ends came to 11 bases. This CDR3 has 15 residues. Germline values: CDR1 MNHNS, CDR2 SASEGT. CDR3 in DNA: TGTGCCAGCAGTGAAGGACTCCCCCGGTACAATGAGCAGTTCTTC. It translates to CASSEGLPRYNEQFF.

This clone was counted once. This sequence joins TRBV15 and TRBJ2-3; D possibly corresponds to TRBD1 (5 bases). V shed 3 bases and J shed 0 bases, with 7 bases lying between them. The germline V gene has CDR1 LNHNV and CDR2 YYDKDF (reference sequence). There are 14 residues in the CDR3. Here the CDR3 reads CATSRDTSTDTQYF. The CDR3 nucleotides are TGTGCCACCAGCAGGGACACTAGCACAGATACGCAGTATTTT.

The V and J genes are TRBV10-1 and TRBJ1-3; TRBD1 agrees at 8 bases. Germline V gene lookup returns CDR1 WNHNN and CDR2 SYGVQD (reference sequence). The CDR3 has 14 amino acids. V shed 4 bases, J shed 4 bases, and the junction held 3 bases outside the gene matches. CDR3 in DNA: TGCGCCAGCAGTGTCCGGGACAGGGGAAACACCATATATTTT. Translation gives CASSVRDRGNTIYF.

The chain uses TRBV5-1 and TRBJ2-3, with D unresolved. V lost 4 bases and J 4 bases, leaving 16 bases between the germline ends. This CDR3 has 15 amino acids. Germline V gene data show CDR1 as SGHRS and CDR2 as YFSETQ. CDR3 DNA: TGCGCCAGCAGCCCAGGCTTGGGTTCCGCAGATACGCAGTATTTT. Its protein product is CASSPGLGSADTQYF.

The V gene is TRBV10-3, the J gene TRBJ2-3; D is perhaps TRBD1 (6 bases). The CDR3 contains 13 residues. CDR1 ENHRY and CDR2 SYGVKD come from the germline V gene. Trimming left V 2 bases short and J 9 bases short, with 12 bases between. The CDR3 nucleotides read TGTGCCATCAGTGAGGCTGGGGGCCCAACGCAGTATTTT. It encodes CAISEAGGPTQYF.

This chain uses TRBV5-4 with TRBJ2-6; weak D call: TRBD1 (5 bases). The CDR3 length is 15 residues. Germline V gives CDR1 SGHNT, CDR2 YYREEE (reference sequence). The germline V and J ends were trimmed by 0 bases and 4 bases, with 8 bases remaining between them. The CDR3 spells CASSLGTGGANVLTF. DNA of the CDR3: TGTGCCAGCAGCTTGGGTACAGGCGGGGCCAACGTCCTGACTTTC.

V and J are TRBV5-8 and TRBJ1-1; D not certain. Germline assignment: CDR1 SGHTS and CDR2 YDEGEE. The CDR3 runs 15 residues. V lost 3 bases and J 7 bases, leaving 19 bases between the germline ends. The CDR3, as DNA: TGTGCCAGCAGCTGGTCGACAACCCGGCGGGGTGAAGCTTTCTTT. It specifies CASSWSTTRRGEAFF.

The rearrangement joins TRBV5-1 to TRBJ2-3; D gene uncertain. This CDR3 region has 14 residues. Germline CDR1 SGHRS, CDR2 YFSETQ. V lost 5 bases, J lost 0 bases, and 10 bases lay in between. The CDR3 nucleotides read TGCGCCAGCAGAGAGCAGACTAGCACAGATACGCAGTATTTT. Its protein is CASREQTSTDTQYF.

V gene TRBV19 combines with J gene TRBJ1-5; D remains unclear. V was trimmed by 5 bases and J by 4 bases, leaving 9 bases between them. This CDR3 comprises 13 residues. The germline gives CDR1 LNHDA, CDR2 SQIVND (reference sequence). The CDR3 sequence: CASSSTVNQPQHF. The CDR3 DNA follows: TGTGCCAGTAGTTCAACGGTAAATCAGCCCCAGCATTTT. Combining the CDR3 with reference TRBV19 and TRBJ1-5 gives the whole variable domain DGGITQSPKYLFRKEGQNVTLSCEQNLNHDAMYWYRQDPGQGLRLIYYSQIVNDFQKGDIAEGYSVSREKKESFPLTVTSAQKNPTAFYLCASSSTVNQPQHFGDGTRLSIL.